This entry describes one TCR beta chain. Profiled with immunoSEQ multiplex PCR; TCRdb holds only in-frame clones, not every one. The sample lists tens of thousands of clones; approximately 93% were seen once. The CDR3 runs 15 residues. Trimming removed 3 bases at V and 4 bases at J, with 15 bases between. Germline V gives CDR1 WSHSY, CDR2 SAAADI. The data derive from a study of control samples from healthy donors and cancer patients. The sample consisted of PBMCs. This TCR came from a woman aged 50 to 65 with head and neck cancer. This chain uses TRBV10-2 with TRBJ1-2; tentative D call: TRBD1 (5 bases). The CDR3 nucleotides are TGCGCCAGCAGTGAAGGTGGACACAGCTTCTATGGCTACACCTTC. This codes for CASSEGGHSFYGYTF.